The source of this TCR beta chain is a study of blood T cells in healthy people across ages. It was with a sample-barcoded 5' primer and a J-beta primer mix that a second PCR of roughly 7 to 11 cycles was run. TCRdb reprocessed the 5' RACE reads via MiXCR and lists one record per CDR3 protein. The repertoire holds around 800,000 distinct CDR3 sequences, with 20% to 30% as singletons. This CDR3 is 13 amino acids long. Germline loops: CDR1 SGHDT, CDR2 YYEEEE. Between the trimmed V and J ends, which lost 4 bases and 5 bases, there was a span of 12 bases. Study outcomes and limitations: The CMV status of each donor remained undetermined, and this could have confounded shifts in expanded clonotypes.

Worth noting for this clonotype: Its antigen is currently unknown.

Every donor contributed ten milliliters of peripheral blood by blood draw. In each sample, at least 7 million PBMCs were isolated. Another study also made use of these data, one on T cells of mothers and their children.

This TCR was recovered from a boy younger than 18 in good health. What was sequenced was blood. The rearrangement uses TRBV5-6 and TRBJ2-5, with D perhaps matching TRBD2 (6 bases). The CDR3 loop is CASSGGYGETQYF. In DNA, the CDR3 is TGTGCCAGCAGCGGGGGGTACGGTGAGACCCAGTACTTC.